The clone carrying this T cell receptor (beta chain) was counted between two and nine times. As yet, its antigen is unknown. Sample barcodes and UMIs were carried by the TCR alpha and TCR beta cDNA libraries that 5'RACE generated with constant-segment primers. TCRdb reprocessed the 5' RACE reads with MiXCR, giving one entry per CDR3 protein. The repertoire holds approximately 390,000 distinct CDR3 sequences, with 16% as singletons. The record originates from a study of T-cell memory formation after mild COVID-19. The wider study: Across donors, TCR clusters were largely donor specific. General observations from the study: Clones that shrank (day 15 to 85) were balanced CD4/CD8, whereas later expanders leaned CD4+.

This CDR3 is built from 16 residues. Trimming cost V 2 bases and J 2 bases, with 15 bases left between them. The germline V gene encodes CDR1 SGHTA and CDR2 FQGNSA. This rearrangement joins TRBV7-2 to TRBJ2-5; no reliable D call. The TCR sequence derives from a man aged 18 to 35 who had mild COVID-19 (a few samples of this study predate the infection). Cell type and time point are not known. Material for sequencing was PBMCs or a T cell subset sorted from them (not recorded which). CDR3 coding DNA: TGTGCCAGCAGCTTAAAGAGTGGCCGCATACAAGAGACCCAGTACTTC. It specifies CASSLKSGRIQETQYF.